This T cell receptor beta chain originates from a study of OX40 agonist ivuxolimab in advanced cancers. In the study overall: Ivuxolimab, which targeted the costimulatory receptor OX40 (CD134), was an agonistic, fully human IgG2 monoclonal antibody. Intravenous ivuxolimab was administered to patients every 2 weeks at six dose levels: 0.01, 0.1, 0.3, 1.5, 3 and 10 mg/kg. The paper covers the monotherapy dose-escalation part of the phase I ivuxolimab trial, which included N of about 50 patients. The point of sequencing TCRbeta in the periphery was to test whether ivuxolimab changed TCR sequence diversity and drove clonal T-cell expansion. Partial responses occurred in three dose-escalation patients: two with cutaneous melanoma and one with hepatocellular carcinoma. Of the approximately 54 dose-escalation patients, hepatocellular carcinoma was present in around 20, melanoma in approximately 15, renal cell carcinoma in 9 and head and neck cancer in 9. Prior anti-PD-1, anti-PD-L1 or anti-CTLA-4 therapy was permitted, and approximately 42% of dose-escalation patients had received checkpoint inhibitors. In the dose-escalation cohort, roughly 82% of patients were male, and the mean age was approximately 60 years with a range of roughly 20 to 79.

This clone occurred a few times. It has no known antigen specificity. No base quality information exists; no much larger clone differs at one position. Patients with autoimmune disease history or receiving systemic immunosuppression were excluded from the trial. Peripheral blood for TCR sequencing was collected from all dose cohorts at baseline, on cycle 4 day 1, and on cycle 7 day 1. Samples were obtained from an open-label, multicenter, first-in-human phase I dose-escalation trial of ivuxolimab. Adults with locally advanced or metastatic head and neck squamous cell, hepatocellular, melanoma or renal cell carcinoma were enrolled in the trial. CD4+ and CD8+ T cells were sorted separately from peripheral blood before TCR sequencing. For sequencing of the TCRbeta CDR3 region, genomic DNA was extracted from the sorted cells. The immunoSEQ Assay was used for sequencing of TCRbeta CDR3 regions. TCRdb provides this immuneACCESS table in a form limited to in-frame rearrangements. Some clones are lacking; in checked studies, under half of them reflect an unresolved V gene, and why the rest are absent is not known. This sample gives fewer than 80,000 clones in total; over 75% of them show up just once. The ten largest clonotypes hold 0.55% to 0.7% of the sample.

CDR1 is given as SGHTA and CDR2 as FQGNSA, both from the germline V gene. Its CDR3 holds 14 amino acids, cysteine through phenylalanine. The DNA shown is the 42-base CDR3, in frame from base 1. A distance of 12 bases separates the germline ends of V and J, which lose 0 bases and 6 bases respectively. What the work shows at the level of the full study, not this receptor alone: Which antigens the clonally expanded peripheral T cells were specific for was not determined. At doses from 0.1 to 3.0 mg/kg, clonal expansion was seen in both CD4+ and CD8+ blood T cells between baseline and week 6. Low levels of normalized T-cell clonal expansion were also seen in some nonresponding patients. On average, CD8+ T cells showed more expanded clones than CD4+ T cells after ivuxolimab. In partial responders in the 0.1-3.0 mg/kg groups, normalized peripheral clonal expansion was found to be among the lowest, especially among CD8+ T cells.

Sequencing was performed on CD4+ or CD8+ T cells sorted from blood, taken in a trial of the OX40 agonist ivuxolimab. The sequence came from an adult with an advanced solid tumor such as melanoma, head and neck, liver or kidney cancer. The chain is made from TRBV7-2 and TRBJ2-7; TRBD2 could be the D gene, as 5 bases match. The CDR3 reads CASSLAPRGTEQYF. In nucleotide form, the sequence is TGTGCCAGCAGCTTAGCCCCCCGGGGAACCGAGCAGTACTTC.